These T cell receptor beta chains were read from a single sample in a study of neoadjuvant anti-PD-1 for oral cavity cancer. Sequencing was performed with immunoSEQ multiplex PCR; in TCRdb, only in-frame clones are kept and a portion is missing. The repertoire holds some 15,000 clones, with roughly three quarters as singletons. The source material was PBMCs, sampled after nivolumab (anti-PD-1) treatment. The origin of the receptors is a person between 40 and 80 years old with oral cavity squamous cell carcinoma. Each CDR3 is given with its conserved first and last residue. A D gene is named only where the DNA matches it firmly. A clone size is listed for some rows: how often the clone was seen (once, few, many), or a class if it is expanded.

clone_size d_call j_call v_call cdr3_aa cdr3_nt
. . TRBJ2-1 TRBV2 CASSLHSNEQFF TGTGCCAGCAGCCTCCATAGCAATGAGCAGTTCTTC
. . TRBJ2-7 TRBV5-1 CASSLGRETYEQYF TGCGCCAGCAGCTTGGGCCGGGAAACCTACGAGCAGTACTTC
. . TRBJ1-5 TRBV9 CASGRDFNQPQHF TGTGCCAGCGGGAGGGACTTCAATCAGCCCCAGCATTTT
. TRBD1 TRBJ1-5 TRBV6-6 CASSTGTGVQPQHF TGTGCCAGCAGTACCGGGACAGGGGTTCAGCCCCAGCATTTT
few . TRBJ2-7 TRBV10-3 CAISDQEKGGYEQYF TGTGCCATCAGTGACCAGGAAAAAGGAGGCTACGAGCAGTACTTC
. . TRBJ2-7 TRBV21-1 CASSKGGRGVYEQYF TGTGCCAGCAGCAAAGGGGGTAGAGGGGTCTACGAGCAGTACTTC
. . TRBJ2-7 TRBV27 CASSLSAQVANTYEQYF TGTGCCAGCAGTTTATCAGCCCAGGTGGCGAATACCTACGAGCAGTACTTC
. . TRBJ2-1 TRBV7-2 CASSLDGLNIGGEQFF TGTGCCAGCAGCTTAGATGGACTAAATATAGGGGGTGAGCAGTTCTTC
once TRBD2 TRBJ2-3 TRBV13 CASSLQGLAGTVDTQYF TGTGCCAGCAGCTTACAGGGGCTAGCGGGGACCGTAGATACGCAGTATTTT
. TRBD1 TRBJ2-1 TRBV19 CASSMTTGAPEQFF TGTGCCAGTAGTATGACCACAGGGGCCCCTGAGCAGTTCTTC
. TRBD1 TRBJ2-1 TRBV9 CASSVGRGREVGQFF TGTGCCAGCAGCGTAGGCAGGGGGCGAGAGGTGGGGCAGTTCTTC
. TRBD2 TRBJ2-2 TRBV6-6 CASSAAGVSIGELFF TGTGCCAGCAGTGCAGCGGGAGTTTCAATTGGGGAGCTGTTTTTT
. . TRBJ1-1 TRBV2 CASLIPFTMNTEAFF TGTGCCAGCCTCATTCCCTTCACTATGAACACTGAAGCTTTCTTT
. . TRBJ2-1 TRBV30 CAWSVLGAQFF TGTGCCTGGAGTGTACTCGGGGCTCAGTTCTTC
. . TRBJ1-1 TRBV10-3 CAISESQGLVTEAFF TGTGCCATCAGTGAGTCGCAGGGCCTGGTGACTGAAGCTTTCTTT
. . TRBJ2-3 TRBV28 CASSFSLAQYF TGTGCCAGCAGTTTTTCCCTTGCGCAGTATTTT